The rows below give T cell receptor beta chains drawn from one sample of a study of identical twins. Each CDR3 protein gets one entry after TCRdb re-called the 5' RACE reads with MiXCR. The data contain some 560,000 distinct CDR3 sequences, 7.5% to 10% of them seen just once; the ten biggest clones take up under 3.5%. The sample was also linked to a second study, of yellow fever vaccine responses in identical twins.

Sequencing was carried out using PBMCs. The receptor source for this set is a woman under 30 in good health. Each CDR3 is given with its conserved first and last residue. A D gene is named only where the DNA matches it firmly. Only part of the rows carry a size: once, few, many, or a class if the clone is expanded.

>TRBJ2-4|TRBV4-3|few|TRBD2
TGCGCCAGCAGCCTCGATCGGCTAGCGGGAGGTAAAAACATTCAGTACTTC
CASSLDRLAGGKNIQYF
>TRBJ2-1|TRBV29-1|many|NA
TGCAGCGTTGAAACCAACCCCAATGAGCAGTTCTTC
CSVETNPNEQFF
>TRBJ2-7|TRBV6-5|few|NA
TGTGCCAGCAGTTGGAGACAGTTCTCCTACGAGCAGTACTTC
CASSWRQFSYEQYF
>TRBJ2-2|TRBV6-1|few|NA
TGTGCCAGCAGGAAGACTACGAACACCGGGGAGCTGTTTTTT
CASRKTTNTGELFF
>TRBJ2-3|TRBV7-9|many|NA
TGTGCCAGCAGCTTAGCGCTAAGTGGGGATACGCAGTATTTT
CASSLALSGDTQYF
>TRBJ1-6|TRBV27|few|TRBD1
TGTGCCAGCAGTTTTGGGGACAGAGAAGGGCCGTTGAATAATTCACCCCTCCACTTT
CASSFGDREGPLNNSPLHF
>TRBJ2-3|TRBV9|few|NA
TGTGCCAGCAGCTCTCAGGGTCGGGCTGGCGCAGATACGCAGTATTTT
CASSSQGRAGADTQYF
>TRBJ1-1|TRBV7-9|many|TRBD1
TGTGCCAGCAGATCCGGGACAGCGAACACTGAAGCTTTCTTT
CASRSGTANTEAFF
>TRBJ2-7|TRBV20-1|NA|TRBD2
TGCTTTGCTAGAGATGAACTAGCGGGATTCTACGAGCAGTACTTC
CFARDELAGFYEQYF
>TRBJ2-3|TRBV5-1|NA|NA
TGCGCCAGCAGCAATCAGGGTTTTAGCACAGATACGCAGTATTTT
CASSNQGFSTDTQYF
>TRBJ2-2|TRBV4-1|NA|NA
TGCGCCAGCAGCCAAGATTTGGCCGACACCGGGGAGCTGTTTTTT
CASSQDLADTGELFF
>TRBJ2-1|TRBV20-1|few|TRBD2
TGCAGTGCTAGAGATGAGAGGAGCGGGGGGGCTGCCTACAATGAGCAGTTCTTC
CSARDERSGGAAYNEQFF
>TRBJ2-1|TRBV10-3|NA|NA
TGTGCCATCGGGGGGTATTACAATGAGCAGTTCTTC
CAIGGYYNEQFF
>TRBJ2-7|TRBV28|NA|NA
TGTGCCAGCAGTTTCACTAGTACGACCAACGAGCAGTACTTC
CASSFTSTTNEQYF
>TRBJ1-1|TRBV12-3/TRBV12-4|many|NA
TGTGCCAGCAATCCCCGAGGAGGGTTGAACACTGAAGCTTTCTTT
CASNPRGGLNTEAFF
>TRBJ2-2|TRBV19|once|NA
TGTGCCAGTAGTATAGATCCCCTCACCGGGGAGCTGTTTTTT
CASSIDPLTGELFF
>TRBJ2-7|TRBV20-1|NA|TRBD2
TGCAGTGCTAGGGTGGCGGGAGGTCCCTACGAGCAGTACTTC
CSARVAGGPYEQYF
>TRBJ2-4|TRBV5-1|NA|NA
TGCGCCAGCAGCGCTGGAGACAGACCTAAAAACATTCAGTACTTC
CASSAGDRPKNIQYF
>TRBJ2-1|TRBV29-1|many|TRBD2
TGCAGCGTTGAAGATTCGCCAACTAGCGACAATGAGCAGTTCTTC
CSVEDSPTSDNEQFF
>TRBJ1-2|TRBV30|NA|NA
TGTGCCTGGATTAAGAGGGATCTAGCTAACTATGGCTACACCTTC
CAWIKRDLANYGYTF
>TRBJ2-2|TRBV4-3|many|NA
TGCGCCAGCAGCCAATGGGTTAAGGCCGGGGAGCTGTTTTTT
CASSQWVKAGELFF
>TRBJ1-1|TRBV28|NA|NA
TGTGCCAGCAGTCCCGCCCTCGGTCTGAACACTGAAGCTTTCTTT
CASSPALGLNTEAFF
>TRBJ2-2|TRBV4-1|few|NA
TGCGCCAGCAGCCAAGATGCAGGGGTGGGCACCGGGGAGCTGTTTTTT
CASSQDAGVGTGELFF
>TRBJ1-1|TRBV14|NA|NA
TGTGCCAGCAGCCAAGATACAGGACAGATGAACACTGAAGCTTTCTTT
CASSQDTGQMNTEAFF
>TRBJ2-1|TRBV29-1|NA|TRBD2
TGCAGCGTTGAAGTCGGGGGAGGGACTAGCGGGGAAAATGAGCAGTTCTTC
CSVEVGGGTSGENEQFF
>TRBJ2-7|TRBV7-8|many|NA
TGTGCCAGCAGCTTAGTGGGGACCAACTCCGAGCAGTACTTC
CASSLVGTNSEQYF
>TRBJ2-7|TRBV20-1|few|NA
TGCAGTGCTAGTGTTGGGACAACCTCCTACGAGCAGTACTTC
CSASVGTTSYEQYF
>TRBJ1-2|TRBV6-5|NA|NA
TGTGCCAGCAGTTACTGGGGGCACTATGGCTACACCTTC
CASSYWGHYGYTF
>TRBJ1-4|TRBV4-1|few|TRBD1
TGCGCCAGCAGCCAAATCTTGACAGGGGATGAAAAACTGTTTTTT
CASSQILTGDEKLFF
>TRBJ2-7|TRBV7-2|many|TRBD2
TGTGCCAGCAGACACGGACTAGCGGGAGCTACCTACGAGCAGTACTTC
CASRHGLAGATYEQYF
>TRBJ2-1|TRBV12-2|few|NA
TGTGCAAGTCGTAGACAGCCAGAGGATGAGCAGTTCTTC
CASRRQPEDEQFF
>TRBJ1-1|TRBV5-5|few|TRBD1
TGTGCCAGCAGTTACTCGGGACAGGGACTGGGCACTGAAGCTTTCTTT
CASSYSGQGLGTEAFF
>TRBJ2-5|TRBV5-1|few|TRBD1
TGCGCCAGCAGCGCCTACAGGGGGCCCCAAGAGACCCAGTACTTC
CASSAYRGPQETQYF
>TRBJ1-1|TRBV2|NA|NA
TGTGCCAGCAGTGAAGTTTTGTTCTCTACTGAAGCTTTCTTT
CASSEVLFSTEAFF
>TRBJ2-2|TRBV2|many|NA
TGTGCCAGCAGTGTGATACGGGAGAGGGGGGGCAGCACCGGGGAGCTGTTTTTT
CASSVIRERGGSTGELFF
>TRBJ2-5|TRBV20-1|few|TRBD2
TGCAGTGCTAGATTGGGGGGGTCGTCCCAAGAGACCCAGTACTTC
CSARLGGSSQETQYF